What follows is one T cell receptor beta chain and its context. As yet, its antigen is unknown. The source of the sample is a study of vaccination effects on CD4 cells after COVID-19. The V segment lost 1 base and the J segment 7 bases; nucleotides outside the gene matches: 7. The CDR3 runs 15 residues. Germline CDR1 is SGHTA and CDR2 is FQGNSA. It was after approximately 11 days of culture that CD4+ T cells were isolated. On day 3 and again on day 7, half the medium was replaced with IL-2 medium. Assay used: immunoSEQ multiplex PCR; TCRdb lists only in-frame clones, some missing. The sample has around 26,000 clones, less than 75% seen once.

The sequenced sample was CD4+ T cells from PBMCs cultured without peptide, obtained before COVID-19 vaccination. This clonotype was sampled from a human donor who received a COVID-19 vaccine. This chain uses TRBV7-2 with TRBJ1-5; the match to TRBD1 covers 7 bases. The CDR3 DNA follows: TGTGCCAGCAGCTTAGATGCAGGGGGGTGGCAGCCCCAGCATTTT. Its protein is CASSLDAGGWQPQHF.